The TCR beta chain described here comes from a study of T cells after yellow fever vaccination. MiXCR was run by TCRdb on the 5' RACE reads, yielding one entry per CDR3 protein. The sample records about 580,000 distinct CDR3 sequences, around a sixth being singletons. This clonotype was counted a few times. Germline values: CDR1 SEHNR, CDR2 FQNEAQ (reference sequence). The CDR3 totals 16 residues. V lost 5 bases to trimming and J lost 8 bases, with 24 bases between them. The receptor comes from a man aged 18-30 years who received the YFV17D yellow fever vaccine. The rearrangement joins TRBV7-9 to TRBJ1-2; weak D call: TRBD1 (6 bases). The source was PBMCs, collected around 5 days after the first yellow fever vaccination. In nucleotides, the CDR3 is TGTGCCAGCAGCCCCTCCCGTGCGGGGGCAAGTAACGGCTACACCTTC. It specifies CASSPSRAGASNGYTF.